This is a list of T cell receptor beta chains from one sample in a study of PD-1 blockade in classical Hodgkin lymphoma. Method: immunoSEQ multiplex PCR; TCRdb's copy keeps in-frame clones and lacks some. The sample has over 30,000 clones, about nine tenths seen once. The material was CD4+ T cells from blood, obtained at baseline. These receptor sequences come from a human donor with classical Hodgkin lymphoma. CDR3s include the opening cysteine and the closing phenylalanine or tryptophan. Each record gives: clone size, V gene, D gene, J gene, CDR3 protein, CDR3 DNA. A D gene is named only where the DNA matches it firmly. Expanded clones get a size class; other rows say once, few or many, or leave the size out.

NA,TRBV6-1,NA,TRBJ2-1,CASRDFSLGEQFF,TGTGCCAGCAGAGATTTTTCTCTAGGTGAGCAGTTCTTC
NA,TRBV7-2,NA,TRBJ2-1,CASSFGRYNEQFF,TGTGCCAGCAGCTTCGGACGGTACAATGAGCAGTTCTTC
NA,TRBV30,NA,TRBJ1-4,CAWSNERTEINEKLFF,TGTGCCTGGAGTAATGAAAGGACAGAAATTAATGAAAAACTGTTTTTT
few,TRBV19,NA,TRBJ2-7,CASSKTRTASSYEQYF,TGTGCCAGTAGTAAAACGAGGACAGCCAGCTCCTACGAGCAGTACTTC
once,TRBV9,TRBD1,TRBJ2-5,CASSVALGTGIEETQYF,TGTGCCAGCAGCGTAGCCTTGGGGACAGGGATTGAAGAGACCCAGTACTTC
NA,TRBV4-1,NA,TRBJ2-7,CASSQDAGRGTLGEQYF,TGCGCCAGCAGCCAAGATGCCGGTAGGGGGACCCTAGGGGAGCAGTACTTC
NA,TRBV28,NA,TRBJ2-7,CASSLGPGPSYEQYF,TGTGCCAGCAGTTTAGGCCCGGGACCCTCCTACGAGCAGTACTTC
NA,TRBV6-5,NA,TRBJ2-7,CASSSSRRRSPYEQYF,TGTGCCAGCAGTTCCAGCCGGCGCAGGTCACCCTACGAGCAGTACTTC
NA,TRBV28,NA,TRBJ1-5,CASSPDSSNQPQHF,TGTGCCAGCAGCCCCGACTCTAGCAATCAGCCCCAGCATTTT
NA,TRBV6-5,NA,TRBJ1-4,CASSYSRQVNEKLFF,TGTGCCAGCAGTTACTCTCGACAGGTTAATGAAAAACTGTTTTTT
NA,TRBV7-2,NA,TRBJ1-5,CASSFMPYSNQPQHF,TGTGCCAGCAGCTTTATGCCCTATAGCAATCAGCCCCAGCATTTT
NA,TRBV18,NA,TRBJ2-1,CASSVDRINEQFF,TGTGCCAGCTCAGTCGACCGTATCAATGAGCAGTTCTTC
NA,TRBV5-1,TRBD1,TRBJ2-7,CASSFQGATYEQYF,TGCGCCAGCAGCTTCCAGGGGGCGACCTACGAGCAGTACTTC
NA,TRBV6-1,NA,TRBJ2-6,CASSETLETGANVLTF,TGTGCCAGCAGTGAAACCCTTGAGACTGGGGCCAACGTCCTGACTTTC
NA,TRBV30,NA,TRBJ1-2,CAWSGSNYGYTF,TGTGCCTGGAGTGGCTCCAACTATGGCTACACCTTC
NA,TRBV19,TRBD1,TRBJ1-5,CASRTGPKGGPQHF,TGTGCCAGTCGGACAGGGCCAAAGGGGGGGCCCCAGCATTTT
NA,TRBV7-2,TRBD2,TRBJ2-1,CASSPGLAAYNEQFF,TGTGCCAGCAGCCCCGGACTAGCGGCCTACAATGAGCAGTTCTTC
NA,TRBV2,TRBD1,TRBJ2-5,CASSYDGQGLLETQYF,TGTGCCAGCAGCTATGATGGACAGGGGTTGTTAGAGACCCAGTACTTC
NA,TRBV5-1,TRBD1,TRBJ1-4,CASSRQGAGTNEKLFF,TGCGCCAGCAGCAGACAGGGGGCGGGCACTAATGAAAAACTGTTTTTT
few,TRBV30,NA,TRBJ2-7,CAWSVWAYEQYF,TGTGCCTGGAGTGTATGGGCCTACGAGCAGTACTTC
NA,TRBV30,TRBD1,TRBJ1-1,CAWSDRGTGKAFF,TGTGCCTGGAGTGACAGGGGAACGGGAAAAGCTTTCTTT
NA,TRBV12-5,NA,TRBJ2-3,CASGFGLPGTDTQYF,TGTGCTAGTGGTTTTGGGCTCCCGGGGACAGATACGCAGTATTTT
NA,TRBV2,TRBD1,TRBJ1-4,CASSVDRGPEKLFF,TGTGCCAGCAGTGTTGACAGGGGGCCTGAAAAACTGTTTTTT
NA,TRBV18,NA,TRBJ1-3,CASSPIDPGNTIYF,TGTGCCAGCTCACCAATAGACCCTGGAAACACCATATATTTT
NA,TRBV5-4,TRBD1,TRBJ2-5,CASSFRGQRAETQYF,TGTGCCAGCAGCTTCAGGGGGCAGCGGGCAGAGACCCAGTACTTC
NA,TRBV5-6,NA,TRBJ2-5,CASSLVLGGTQYF,TGTGCCAGCAGCTTGGTTCTCGGCGGGACCCAGTACTTC
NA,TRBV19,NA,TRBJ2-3,CASRRNREGTQYF,TGTGCCAGTAGGAGAAACAGGGAAGGGACGCAGTATTTT
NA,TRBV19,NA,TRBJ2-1,CASSTLGGTLNYNEQFF,TGTGCCAGTAGTACCCTTGGAGGGACCCTAAATTACAATGAGCAGTTCTTC
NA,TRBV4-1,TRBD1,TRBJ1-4,CASSPRGTDRNEKLFF,TGCGCCAGCAGCCCCAGGGGGACAGACCGTAATGAAAAACTGTTTTTT
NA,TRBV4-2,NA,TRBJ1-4,CASSQVQGGEKLFF,TGTGCCAGCAGCCAGGTACAGGGAGGGGAAAAACTGTTTTTT
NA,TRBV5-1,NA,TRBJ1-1,CASRGQLNTEAFF,TGCGCCAGCAGGGGGCAGCTGAACACTGAAGCTTTCTTT
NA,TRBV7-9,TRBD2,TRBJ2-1,CASARLTSGSWDEQFF,TGTGCCAGTGCTCGTTTGACTAGCGGGAGTTGGGATGAGCAGTTCTTC